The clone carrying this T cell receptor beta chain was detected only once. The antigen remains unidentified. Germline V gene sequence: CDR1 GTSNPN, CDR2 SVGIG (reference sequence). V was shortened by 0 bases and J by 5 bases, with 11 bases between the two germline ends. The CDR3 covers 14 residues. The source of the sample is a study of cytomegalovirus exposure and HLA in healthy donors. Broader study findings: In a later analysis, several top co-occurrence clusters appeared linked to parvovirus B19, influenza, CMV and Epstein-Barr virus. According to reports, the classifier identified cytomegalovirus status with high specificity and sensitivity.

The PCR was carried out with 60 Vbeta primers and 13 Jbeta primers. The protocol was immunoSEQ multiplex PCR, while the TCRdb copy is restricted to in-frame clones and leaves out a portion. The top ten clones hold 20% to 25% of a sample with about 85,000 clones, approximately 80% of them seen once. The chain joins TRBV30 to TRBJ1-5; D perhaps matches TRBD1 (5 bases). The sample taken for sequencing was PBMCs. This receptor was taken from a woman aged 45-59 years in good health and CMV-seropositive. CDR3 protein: CAWSVGGYDQPQHF. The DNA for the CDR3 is TGTGCCTGGAGTGTGGGGGGGTACGATCAGCCCCAGCATTTT.